This passage covers 30 T cell receptor beta chains from one sample sequenced in a study of blood T cell repertoires in COVID-19. Measured with immunoSEQ multiplex PCR; TCRdb has only the in-frame clones, and not every one. The sample has about 130,000 clones, about 87% seen once. Sequenced input: peripheral blood. These receptors all stem from a man between 45 and 60 years old with active COVID-19.

The chain combines TRBV7-2 with TRBJ1-6; D perhaps matches TRBD1 (6 bases). Germline V lookup: CDR1 SGHTA, CDR2 FQGNSA. The CDR3 loop spans 19 amino acids. The V end lost 5 bases, the J end lost 0 bases, and 20 bases lay between the germline ends. CDR3 bases: TGTGCCAGCAGCGCCAGCACTACTCACAGGGACTCCTATAATTCACCCCTCCACTTT. It translates to CASSASTTHRDSYNSPLHF.

This chain links TRBV7-9 with TRBJ1-5, with 8 bases fitting TRBD1. The CDR3 sequence is 16 residues long. Germline V gene data show CDR1 as SEHNR and CDR2 as FQNEAQ (reference sequence). V dropped 5 bases and J dropped 4; count of bases not matched to a gene: 10. In nucleotides, the CDR3 is TGTGCCAGCAGCGCCCCAGACACAGGGGGGAATCAGCCCCAGCATTTT. This sequence encodes CASSAPDTGGNQPQHF.

The chain carries TRBV4-1 and TRBJ2-3; TRBD2 matches 8 bases. The germline CDR1 and CDR2 sequences are MGHRA and YSYEKL. After removal of 4 bases from V and 1 base from J, the junction contained 22 bases not matched to a gene. This CDR3 is built from 21 residues. In DNA, the CDR3 is TGCGCCAGCAGCCTAAACCTTAAGGGCGGGGGGCCTTTGTCTCGCACAGATACGCAGTATTTT. This encodes CASSLNLKGGGPLSRTDTQYF.

The chain joins TRBV29-1 to TRBJ2-1; D is perhaps TRBD2 (7 bases). The CDR3 runs to 16 residues. Germline V gives CDR1 SQVTM, CDR2 ANQGSEA. The ends were cut back, 6 bases at V and 1 base at J, with 19 bases in the middle. CDR3 region: CSVTSRGLLSYNEQFF. In DNA, the CDR3 is TGCAGCGTCACCTCGCGGGGGCTCCTATCCTACAATGAGCAGTTCTTC.

This clone has only one observation. The chain recombines TRBV3-1 (or the pseudogene TRBV3-2) with TRBJ1-1; D unclear. With 0 bases removed from V and 6 bases from J, the gap between germline ends came to 14 bases. Germline CDR1 reads LGHDT; CDR2 reads YNNKEL (reference sequence). This CDR3 spans 15 amino acids. CDR3 coding DNA: TGTGCCAGCAGCCAAGATTTGGCCCGCGGGCCTGAAGCTTTCTTT. Its translation is CASSQDLARGPEAFF.

A note on this clone: The same CDR3 arises from other DNA sequences in this sample as well. The rearrangement uses TRBV9 and TRBJ1-2; 9 bases line up with TRBD1. This CDR3 has 14 amino acids. CDR1 and CDR2 (germline): SGDLS, YYNGEE. Trimming cost V 0 bases and J 7 bases; bases outside gene matches: 4. CDR3 amino acids: CASSVGRQGGGYTF. The CDR3 bases are TGTGCCAGCAGCGTAGGGCGACAGGGGGGTGGCTACACCTTC.

The gene calls are TRBV2 and TRBJ2-4; possible D gene TRBD2, 5 bases. The V end was cut by 7 bases, the J end by 1 base, with 14 bases between. Germline CDR1 SNHLY, CDR2 FYNNEI. The CDR3 has 15 amino acids. CDR3 sequence reads: CASIFEGFAKNIQYF. The DNA for the CDR3 is TGTGCCAGCATTTTCGAGGGCTTCGCCAAAAACATTCAGTACTTC.

As concerns this clone: Other nucleotide sequences in the sample specify the same CDR3. The V gene is TRBV11-2, the J gene TRBJ1-5; no definite D call. V was cut by 0 bases and J by 1 base, with 7 bases left in between. CDR1 is SGHAT and CDR2 is FQNNGV in the germline V gene. The CDR3 runs 15 residues. The CDR3 DNA follows: TGTGCCAGCAGCTTAGATCCCGGGAGCAATCAGCCCCAGCATTTT. Translation: CASSLDPGSNQPQHF.

The chain is built from TRBV7-9 and TRBJ2-1; D is uncertain. CDR1 SEHNR and CDR2 FQNEAQ come from the germline V gene (reference sequence). V lost 1 base to trimming and J lost 2 bases, with 9 bases between them. There are 15 residues in the CDR3. The CDR3 nucleotides read TGTGCCAGCAGCTTAGTTAACAGCCCCTACAATGAGCAGTTCTTC. Translated, it gives CASSLVNSPYNEQFF.

V gene TRBV6-5 combines with J gene TRBJ1-3, with TRBD1 as a possible D gene (6 bases). V was clipped by 5 bases and J by 0 bases, with 11 bases between them. Germline-derived CDR1 and CDR2 are MNHEY and SVGAGI. CDR3 length: 15 residues. As DNA, the CDR3 is TGTGCCAGCAGTCGACAGGAATCCTCTGGAAACACCATATATTTT. Its protein product is CASSRQESSGNTIYF.

The chain has TRBV6-2 or TRBV6-3 and TRBJ2-5; D is perhaps TRBD2 (6 bases). Germline-derived CDR1 and CDR2 are MNHEY and SVGEGT. The CDR3 totals 13 residues. The V end lost 7 bases, the J end lost 4 bases, and 13 bases lay between the germline ends. For the CDR3, the DNA is TGTGCCAGCACCCCGGGAGCACCAGAGACCCAGTACTTC. It specifies CASTPGAPETQYF.

The V gene is TRBV30, the J gene TRBJ2-3; 8 bases match TRBD2. Looked up from germline, CDR1 is GTSNPN and CDR2 is SVGIG (reference sequence). The CDR3 spans 15 residues. The CDR3: CAGSGGFLGTDTQYF. In nucleotides, the CDR3 is TGTGCGGGGAGCGGGGGTTTCCTCGGCACAGATACGCAGTATTTT.

CDR3 protein: CASRRTTNGYTF. For the CDR3, the DNA is TGTGCCAGCAGGAGGACAACAAATGGCTACACCTTC. The genes are TRBV12-3 or TRBV12-4 and TRBJ1-2, with D perhaps matching TRBD1 (5 bases). Trimming pared 6 bases from V and 6 bases from J, leaving 11 bases between. The CDR3 is 12 residues long.

The rearrangement uses TRBV19 and TRBJ2-5; TRBD2 agrees at 12 bases. The V and J ends lost 3 bases and 2 bases, in that order; junction bases with no gene match: 4. Germline V CDR1 and CDR2: LNHDA, SQIVND (reference sequence). The CDR3 spans 16 residues. The CDR3 here is CASSMGLAGGQETQYF. The CDR3 nucleotides read TGTGCCAGTAGTATGGGGCTAGCGGGGGGGCAAGAGACCCAGTACTTC.

The genes are TRBV27 and TRBJ2-4, with D perhaps TRBD2 (5 bases). V lost 5 bases to trimming and J lost 0 bases, with 14 bases between them. Germline lookup yields CDR1 MNHEY and CDR2 SMNVEV (reference sequence). This CDR3 is 16 amino acids long. The chain's CDR3 is CASSPTRGLAKNIQYF. CDR3 bases: TGTGCCAGCAGTCCCACTAGAGGACTAGCCAAAAACATTCAGTACTTC.

The chain combines TRBV5-6 with TRBJ2-1; 7 bases are shared with TRBD2. Germline assignment: CDR1 SGHDT and CDR2 YYEEEE. After removal of 4 bases from V and 4 bases from J, the junction contained 11 bases not matched to a gene. The CDR3 has 16 amino acids. The CDR3 DNA follows: TGTGCCAGCAGCCCAAGCCTAGCGGTTCGTTACAATGAGCAGTTCTTC. This gives the protein CASSPSLAVRYNEQFF.

V gene TRBV27 combines with J gene TRBJ2-7, with 7 bases aligning to TRBD1. The CDR3 totals 15 residues. The J segment lost 2 bases and the V segment lost 6 bases, leaving 10 bases of the junction unmatched. The V gene's germline CDR1 is MNHEY and CDR2 SMNVEV (reference sequence). The CDR3 here is CASRRPTGLTYEQYF. The CDR3 DNA is TGTGCCAGCAGACGCCCGACAGGGCTCACCTACGAGCAGTACTTC.

This rearrangement joins TRBV5-6 to TRBJ1-1, with 9 bases lining up with TRBD1. CDR3 size: 13 residues. Germline values: CDR1 SGHDT, CDR2 YYEEEE. Unmatched junction bases numbered 6, after V lost 7 bases and J lost 5 bases. The CDR3 spells CASERTGVTEAFF. CDR3 DNA: TGTGCCAGCGAACGGACAGGGGTGACTGAAGCTTTCTTT.

The DNA of the CDR3 is TGTGCCAGCAGTTTCGACTATCCCAATCAGCCCCAGCATTTT. Amino acid sequence: CASSFDYPNQPQHF. The chain employs TRBV27 and TRBJ1-5; D call uncertain. CDR1 is MNHEY, CDR2 SMNVEV, per germline (reference sequence). The CDR3 totals 14 residues. The V end lost 3 bases, the J end lost 3 bases, and 9 bases lay between the germline ends.

The rearrangement joins TRBV28 to TRBJ2-1, with D tentatively TRBD2 (7 bases). This CDR3 spans 15 amino acids. V was pared by 6 bases and J by 8 bases, with 20 bases between. CDR1 and CDR2 from the germline V gene are MDHEN and SYDVKM. CDR3 nucleotide sequence: TGTGCCAGCAGAACTGGGGGGGCCGTAGCCGATGAGCAGTTCTTC. It codes for CASRTGGAVADEQFF.

The V call is TRBV5-1, the J call TRBJ1-6; 8 bases match TRBD1. Germline V gene lookup returns CDR1 SGHRS and CDR2 YFSETQ. This CDR3 has 14 residues. V dropped 2 bases and J dropped 7; count of bases not matched to a gene: 2. The CDR3 region has the DNA TGCGCCAGCAGCTTAACAGGGGGAAATTCACCCCTCCACTTT. Protein sequence: CASSLTGGNSPLHF. The full variable domain, its missing parts supplied by reference TRBV5-1 and TRBJ1-6, is KAGVTQTPRYLIKTRGQQVTLSCSPISGHRSVSWYQQTPGQGLQFLFEYFSETQRNKGNFPGRFSGRQFSNSRSEMNVSTLELGDSALYLCASSLTGGNSPLHFGNGTRLTVT.

The chain recombines TRBV6-6 with TRBJ1-3; D remains unclear. The CDR3 spans 15 residues. Trimming stripped 6 bases from V and 0 bases from J, with 12 bases between. Germline CDR1 and CDR2: MNHNY and SVGAGI (reference sequence). Written as DNA, the CDR3 is TGTGCCAGCAGCCCCCCACAGAGCTCTGGAAACACCATATATTTT. Amino acids: CASSPPQSSGNTIYF.

V is TRBV4-2 and J is TRBJ2-7; 10 nucleotides align to TRBD2. CDR1 and CDR2 from the germline V gene are LGHNA and YNFKEQ. The ends lost 0 bases at V and 9 bases at J; junction bases unmatched: 11. This CDR3 has 16 residues. CDR3 protein: CASSQDSAAGGPAQYF. Written as DNA, the CDR3 is TGTGCCAGCAGCCAAGATTCAGCAGCGGGGGGGCCCGCGCAGTACTTC.

The chain carries TRBV29-1 and TRBJ1-4; a possible D gene is TRBD1 (6 bases). The CDR3 contains 15 residues. CDR1 is SQVTM and CDR2 is ANQGSEA in the germline V gene. The V gene lost 6 bases and the J gene lost 3 bases, with 17 bases spanning the gap. The CDR3 nucleotides read TGCAGCGTCCAGGGGACGGGCGGTTCTAATGAAAAACTGTTTTTT. It translates to CSVQGTGGSNEKLFF.

The CDR3 sequence is CASSLGTSGGSRQYF. Written as DNA, the CDR3 is TGCGCCAGCAGCTTGGGTACTAGCGGGGGTAGTCGGCAGTACTTC. The chain recombines TRBV5-1 with TRBJ2-7, with 11 bases identical to TRBD2. Losses at the gene ends were 0 bases for V and 9 bases for J; bases not matched to a gene: 8. From germline, CDR1 is SGHRS and CDR2 YFSETQ. This CDR3 comprises 15 residues.

This clone has only one observation. This chain uses TRBV3-1 (or the pseudogene TRBV3-2) with TRBJ1-5; D is ambiguous. V was clipped by 1 base and J by 2 bases, with 12 bases between them. Looked up from germline, CDR1 is LGHDT and CDR2 is YNNKEL (reference sequence). The CDR3 covers 16 residues. CDR3 loop: CASSQAGVEGNQPQHF. Written as DNA, the CDR3 is TGTGCCAGCAGCCAAGCCGGGGTAGAGGGCAATCAGCCCCAGCATTTT.

The gene calls are TRBV7-2 and TRBJ1-2; the D gene is possibly TRBD1 (6 bases). V gave up 6 bases and J gave up 7 bases, with 18 bases separating them. This CDR3 comprises 14 residues. Germline assignment: CDR1 SGHTA and CDR2 FQGNSA. CDR3: CASSPPGGAGGYTF. Written as DNA, the CDR3 is TGTGCCAGCAGTCCGCCGGGGGGGGCGGGTGGCTACACCTTC.

The chain carries TRBV6-1 and TRBJ1-2; possible D gene TRBD1, 5 bases. CDR1 MNHNS and CDR2 SASEGT come from the germline V gene. Trimming removed 4 bases at V and 3 bases at J, with 18 bases between. This CDR3 region has 16 residues. The CDR3 DNA sequence: TGTGCCAGCAGTGCAGGGTTCAGACCCAATTACTATGGCTACACCTTC. Encoded protein: CASSAGFRPNYYGYTF.

The V gene is TRBV6-5, the J gene TRBJ2-5; D is perhaps TRBD2 (5 bases). The CDR3 runs to 15 residues. The ends were cut back, 6 bases at V and 4 bases at J, with 18 bases in the middle. CDR1 and CDR2 from the germline V gene are MNHEY and SVGAGI. This CDR3 reads CASSSSTGGGETQYF. The CDR3, as DNA: TGTGCCAGCAGCTCCTCTACCGGAGGAGGAGAGACCCAGTACTTC.

The V gene is TRBV4-2, the J gene TRBJ1-4, with no clear D. Germline lookup yields CDR1 LGHNA and CDR2 YNFKEQ. The CDR3 length is 15 residues. The V and J ends lost 5 bases and 8 bases respectively, with 18 bases between them. The CDR3 DNA reads TGTGCCAGCAGCTTCGGCGGGGAAGAGCTAGAAAAACTGTTTTTT. As protein: CASSFGGEELEKLFF.